This T cell receptor beta chain was sequenced during a study of blood T cell repertoires in COVID-19. Overall study context: Italy, Spain and the United States were the sources of the convalescent and acute COVID-19 samples. T cells, B-cell-depleted T cells, or PBMCs supplied cDNA or gDNA.

Source study methods: The assay estimated nucleated cells by amplifying reference gene primers. Repertoires were generated with immunoSEQ multiplex PCR, while TCRdb's copy carries only in-frame clones and drops some. D and trimming come from the DNA, and the V and J calls and clone size come from that table. The sample lists tens of thousands of clones; around 88% were seen once. Trimming left V 4 bases short and J 4 bases short, with 8 bases between. Germline V gene sequence: CDR1 MNHEY, CDR2 SVGAGI. CDR3 size: 13 residues. This TCR derives from a human donor in a cohort sampled during active COVID-19. Material: peripheral blood. The genes are TRBV6-5 and TRBJ1-5, with D possibly matching TRBD1 (6 bases). CDR3 in amino acids: CASSLQGNQPQHF. The CDR3 DNA follows: TGTGCCAGCAGTTTACAGGGAAATCAGCCCCAGCATTTT.